These T cell receptor beta chains were read from a single sample in a study of a mutant IDH1 vaccine in newly diagnosed glioma. Their antigens are not known. The protocol was immunoSEQ multiplex PCR, while the TCRdb copy is restricted to in-frame clones and leaves out a portion. The profile covers about 37,000 clones, with approximately 80% appearing a single time and 20% to 25% taken by the ten largest. Sequenced here: PBMCs, sampled from a glioma patient whose treatment included an IDH1 peptide vaccine. All receptors come from a man aged 25-45 years with glioma. Each CDR3 is given with its conserved first and last residue. Each record gives: clone size, CDR3 length, V gene, J gene, D gene, CDR3 protein, CDR3 DNA. The D gene is left open where the match is weak. Not every row has a clone size; where given, it reads once, few, many or a size class.

clone size: -; CDR3 length: 13; V gene: TRBV6-5; J gene: TRBJ2-5; D gene: -; CDR3 protein: CASSQGEKETQYF; CDR3 DNA: TGTGCCAGCAGTCAAGGGGAAAAGGAGACCCAGTACTTC
clone size: -; CDR3 length: 16; V gene: TRBV2; J gene: TRBJ2-3; D gene: TRBD2; CDR3 protein: CASRKGTSANTDTQYF; CDR3 DNA: TGTGCCAGCAGAAAAGGGACTAGCGCCAACACAGATACGCAGTATTTT
clone size: -; CDR3 length: 13; V gene: TRBV29-1; J gene: TRBJ1-4; D gene: -; CDR3 protein: CSVVTGLDEKLFF; CDR3 DNA: TGCAGCGTTGTCACGGGATTGGATGAAAAACTGTTTTTT
clone size: -; CDR3 length: 14; V gene: TRBV2; J gene: TRBJ2-5; D gene: -; CDR3 protein: CASSGRASQETQYF; CDR3 DNA: TGTGCCAGCAGTGGCAGGGCCAGTCAGGAGACCCAGTACTTC
clone size: -; CDR3 length: 16; V gene: TRBV27; J gene: TRBJ2-1; D gene: TRBD2; CDR3 protein: CASSPLSGSSYNEQFF; CDR3 DNA: TGTGCCAGCAGTCCCCTTAGCGGGAGCTCCTACAATGAGCAGTTCTTC
clone size: -; CDR3 length: 11; V gene: TRBV6-1; J gene: TRBJ1-1; D gene: -; CDR3 protein: CASNGRAEAFF; CDR3 DNA: TGTGCCAGCAATGGCAGGGCAGAAGCTTTCTTT
clone size: -; CDR3 length: 14; V gene: TRBV4-3; J gene: TRBJ1-1; D gene: -; CDR3 protein: CASSQGGRDLEAFF; CDR3 DNA: TGCGCCAGCAGCCAAGGAGGTCGAGACCTTGAAGCTTTCTTT
clone size: -; CDR3 length: 16; V gene: TRBV5-1; J gene: TRBJ2-1; D gene: -; CDR3 protein: CASSLETGDSYNEQFF; CDR3 DNA: TGCGCCAGCAGCTTGGAAACAGGCGATTCCTACAATGAGCAGTTCTTC
clone size: -; CDR3 length: 14; V gene: TRBV5-6; J gene: TRBJ2-2; D gene: -; CDR3 protein: CASSGDSNTGELFF; CDR3 DNA: TGTGCCAGCAGCGGGGATTCGAACACCGGGGAGCTGTTTTTT
clone size: -; CDR3 length: 13; V gene: TRBV28; J gene: TRBJ2-7; D gene: -; CDR3 protein: CASSLRSLASRDF; CDR3 DNA: TGTGCCAGCAGTTTAAGGAGTCTCGCGAGCAGGGACTTC
clone size: -; CDR3 length: 15; V gene: TRBV5-1; J gene: TRBJ1-6; D gene: -; CDR3 protein: CASSLVSSYNSPLHF; CDR3 DNA: TGCGCCAGCAGCTTGGTATCCTCCTATAATTCACCCCTCCACTTT
clone size: -; CDR3 length: 18; V gene: TRBV4-3; J gene: TRBJ1-2; D gene: -; CDR3 protein: CASSQDSFRSRFSYGYTF; CDR3 DNA: TGCGCCAGCAGCCAAGATTCTTTTCGGTCGCGGTTTTCCTATGGCTACACCTTC
clone size: -; CDR3 length: 15; V gene: TRBV5-4; J gene: TRBJ1-1; D gene: -; CDR3 protein: CASSLGSGDGTEAFF; CDR3 DNA: TGTGCCAGCAGCTTAGGGTCAGGGGACGGCACTGAAGCTTTCTTT
clone size: few; CDR3 length: 13; V gene: TRBV30; J gene: TRBJ1-4; D gene: -; CDR3 protein: CAWTRALNEKLFF; CDR3 DNA: TGTGCCTGGACCCGTGCTCTCAATGAAAAACTGTTTTTT
clone size: -; CDR3 length: 13; V gene: TRBV19; J gene: TRBJ2-7; D gene: -; CDR3 protein: CASSPPETGEQYF; CDR3 DNA: TGTGCCAGTAGTCCCCCTGAGACGGGCGAGCAGTACTTC
clone size: -; CDR3 length: 14; V gene: TRBV19; J gene: TRBJ1-1; D gene: -; CDR3 protein: CASSIGEWRTEAFF; CDR3 DNA: TGTGCCAGTAGTATAGGTGAATGGAGGACTGAAGCTTTCTTT
clone size: -; CDR3 length: 11; V gene: TRBV10-3; J gene: TRBJ2-7; D gene: -; CDR3 protein: CATDSGYEQYF; CDR3 DNA: TGTGCCACTGACAGCGGCTACGAGCAGTACTTC
clone size: -; CDR3 length: 13; V gene: TRBV6-1; J gene: TRBJ1-4; D gene: TRBD1; CDR3 protein: CATHRGRDEKLFF; CDR3 DNA: TGTGCCACCCACAGGGGGCGAGATGAAAAACTGTTTTTT
clone size: -; CDR3 length: 13; V gene: TRBV5-6; J gene: TRBJ2-1; D gene: -; CDR3 protein: CASSYTGRGEQFF; CDR3 DNA: TGTGCCAGCAGCTACACCGGTCGGGGTGAGCAGTTCTTC
clone size: -; CDR3 length: 14; V gene: TRBV30; J gene: TRBJ1-4; D gene: -; CDR3 protein: CAWSVSRSNEKLFF; CDR3 DNA: TGTGCCTGGAGTGTATCCAGAAGTAATGAAAAACTGTTTTTT
clone size: -; CDR3 length: 12; V gene: TRBV2; J gene: TRBJ2-7; D gene: -; CDR3 protein: CASTTGSYEQYF; CDR3 DNA: TGTGCCAGCACTACCGGGAGTTACGAGCAGTACTTC
clone size: -; CDR3 length: 16; V gene: TRBV13; J gene: TRBJ2-1; D gene: -; CDR3 protein: CASSLAGGRSYNEQFF; CDR3 DNA: TGTGCCAGCAGCTTAGCTGGGGGAAGGTCCTACAATGAGCAGTTCTTC
clone size: -; CDR3 length: 16; V gene: TRBV7-2; J gene: TRBJ1-1; D gene: -; CDR3 protein: CASSLPEHGSSTEAFF; CDR3 DNA: TGTGCCAGCAGCTTACCCGAACACGGATCGAGCACTGAAGCTTTCTTT
clone size: -; CDR3 length: 13; V gene: TRBV29-1; J gene: TRBJ1-1; D gene: -; CDR3 protein: CSVEVRVDTEAFF; CDR3 DNA: TGCAGCGTTGAAGTGAGGGTCGACACTGAAGCTTTCTTT
clone size: -; CDR3 length: 18; V gene: TRBV27; J gene: TRBJ2-3; D gene: TRBD1; CDR3 protein: CASSLVWSGTGATDTQYF; CDR3 DNA: TGTGCCAGCAGTTTAGTGTGGTCTGGGACAGGGGCAACAGATACGCAGTATTTT
clone size: -; CDR3 length: 13; V gene: TRBV6-6; J gene: TRBJ1-1; D gene: -; CDR3 protein: CASRGTVNTEAFF; CDR3 DNA: TGTGCCAGCAGGGGGACGGTGAACACTGAAGCTTTCTTT
clone size: once; CDR3 length: 15; V gene: TRBV11-2; J gene: TRBJ1-6; D gene: TRBD1; CDR3 protein: CASSLTGTGVSPLHF; CDR3 DNA: TGTGCCAGCAGCTTAACAGGGACAGGGGTTTCACCCCTCCACTTT
clone size: once; CDR3 length: 19; V gene: TRBV4-3; J gene: TRBJ1-6; D gene: TRBD1; CDR3 protein: CASSQGDRGIESYNSPLHF; CDR3 DNA: TGCGCCAGCAGCCAAGGGGACAGGGGTATCGAGTCCTATAATTCACCCCTCCACTTT
clone size: -; CDR3 length: 15; V gene: TRBV5-8; J gene: TRBJ2-3; D gene: -; CDR3 protein: CASSPLRDSTDTQYF; CDR3 DNA: TGTGCCAGCAGCCCTTTGCGGGATTCCACAGATACGCAGTATTTT
clone size: few; CDR3 length: 14; V gene: TRBV15; J gene: TRBJ1-2; D gene: -; CDR3 protein: CATSRDLNSYGYTF; CDR3 DNA: TGTGCCACCAGCAGAGATCTTAATTCCTATGGCTACACCTTC
clone size: -; CDR3 length: 14; V gene: TRBV19; J gene: TRBJ1-1; D gene: TRBD1; CDR3 protein: CASSMGQVNTEAFF; CDR3 DNA: TGTGCCAGTAGTATGGGACAGGTGAACACTGAAGCTTTCTTT
clone size: -; CDR3 length: 15; V gene: TRBV7-9; J gene: TRBJ1-3; D gene: TRBD1; CDR3 protein: CASSLGTGAGNTIYF; CDR3 DNA: TGTGCCAGCAGCCTAGGGACAGGGGCTGGAAACACCATATATTTT
clone size: -; CDR3 length: 14; V gene: TRBV2; J gene: TRBJ2-1; D gene: -; CDR3 protein: CASSDFNHYNEQFF; CDR3 DNA: TGTGCCAGCAGTGATTTTAACCACTACAATGAGCAGTTCTTC
clone size: -; CDR3 length: 14; V gene: TRBV5-6; J gene: TRBJ2-7; D gene: -; CDR3 protein: CASSLWSGWYEQYF; CDR3 DNA: TGTGCCAGCAGCTTGTGGTCTGGGTGGTACGAGCAGTACTTC
clone size: -; CDR3 length: 15; V gene: TRBV13; J gene: TRBJ1-1; D gene: -; CDR3 protein: CASAEAGMAQSEAFF; CDR3 DNA: TGTGCCAGCGCCGAGGCAGGGATGGCCCAATCTGAAGCTTTCTTT
clone size: -; CDR3 length: 16; V gene: TRBV27; J gene: TRBJ1-6; D gene: TRBD1; CDR3 protein: CASSPDRGRLGSPLHF; CDR3 DNA: TGTGCCAGCAGTCCGGACAGGGGGAGACTGGGCTCACCCCTCCACTTT
clone size: -; CDR3 length: 13; V gene: TRBV5-6; J gene: TRBJ1-4; D gene: -; CDR3 protein: CASRAFTSEKLFF; CDR3 DNA: TGTGCCAGCAGAGCTTTTACAAGTGAAAAACTGTTTTTT
clone size: -; CDR3 length: 14; V gene: TRBV4-1; J gene: TRBJ2-2; D gene: -; CDR3 protein: CASSQESSTGELFF; CDR3 DNA: TGCGCCAGCAGCCAAGAAAGTTCTACCGGGGAGCTGTTTTTT
clone size: -; CDR3 length: 15; V gene: TRBV7-2; J gene: TRBJ1-2; D gene: -; CDR3 protein: CASSLSQRQLGGYTF; CDR3 DNA: TGTGCCAGCAGTTTGAGCCAAAGACAGCTAGGTGGCTACACCTTC
clone size: -; CDR3 length: 16; V gene: TRBV21-1; J gene: TRBJ2-5; D gene: -; CDR3 protein: CASSPPGSTGQETQYF; CDR3 DNA: TGTGCCAGCAGCCCCCCCGGATCGACAGGCCAAGAGACCCAGTACTTC
clone size: once; CDR3 length: 18; V gene: TRBV4-1; J gene: TRBJ2-5; D gene: TRBD2; CDR3 protein: CASSQDGVVAGGGETQYF; CDR3 DNA: TGCGCCAGCAGCCAAGATGGCGTGGTAGCGGGGGGGGGAGAGACCCAGTACTTC
clone size: once; CDR3 length: 15; V gene: TRBV28; J gene: TRBJ1-1; D gene: -; CDR3 protein: CASSAAGTGNTEAFF; CDR3 DNA: TGTGCCAGCAGTGCGGCCGGGACGGGAAACACTGAAGCTTTCTTT
clone size: -; CDR3 length: 16; V gene: TRBV6-1; J gene: TRBJ2-3; D gene: -; CDR3 protein: CASSEEDSAQTDTQYF; CDR3 DNA: TGTGCCAGCAGTGAAGAGGACTCTGCCCAGACAGATACGCAGTATTTT
clone size: -; CDR3 length: 13; V gene: TRBV4-1; J gene: TRBJ1-2; D gene: -; CDR3 protein: CASSPMGDYGYTF; CDR3 DNA: TGCGCCAGCAGCCCCATGGGGGACTATGGCTACACCTTC
clone size: -; CDR3 length: 16; V gene: TRBV9; J gene: TRBJ2-3; D gene: TRBD2; CDR3 protein: CASSVGTSDITDTQYF; CDR3 DNA: TGTGCCAGCAGCGTTGGGACTAGCGATATCACAGATACGCAGTATTTT